Below are 30 T cell receptor beta chains sequenced from a single sample in a study of CD8 T cells in Susac syndrome. The RNA, about 0.5 to 1 ug, was put through reverse transcription using random hexamers. TCRdb independently ran MiXCR on the immunoSEQ multiplex PCR reads; one entry per CDR3 protein. The sample lists about 190,000 distinct CDR3 sequences; approximately 95% were seen once. What was sequenced was CD4+ T cells from PBMCs. Receptors originate from a human donor in good health.

The chain couples TRBV19 to TRBJ2-3; 10 bases map to TRBD2. The ends lost 7 bases at V and 0 bases at J; junction bases unmatched: 4. This CDR3 contains 15 residues. The germline V gene has CDR1 LNHDA and CDR2 SQIVND (reference sequence). The CDR3 DNA is TGTGCCAGTACTAGCGGGGGTCATAGCACAGATACGCAGTATTTT. Translating gives CASTSGGHSTDTQYF.

Notes on this clonotype: Its ends do not fully match the called genes, so a read error is possible. This chain's CDR3 is CASSPPGVGSGELFF. CDR3 DNA sequence: TGTGCTAGCAGCCCACCAGGGGTTGGATCCGGGGAGCTGTTTTTT. This chain connects TRBV7-7 to TRBJ2-2, with D tentatively TRBD1 (6 bases). The CDR3 spans 15 residues. Germline-derived CDR1 and CDR2 are SSHAT and FNYEAQ (reference sequence).

The genes are TRBV20-1 and TRBJ1-1, with no clear D. The CDR3 is 12 residues long. Germline V CDR1 and CDR2: DFQATT, SNEGSKA (reference sequence). V lost 1 base, J lost 5 bases, and 8 bases lay in between. The CDR3 protein is CSARGLITEAFF. CDR3 in DNA: TGCAGTGCTAGAGGACTTATAACTGAAGCTTTCTTT.

The chain links TRBV28 to TRBJ1-5; 9 positions match TRBD1. With 1 base clipped from V and 1 base from J, the junction kept 2 bases outside the gene matches. Germline V gives CDR1 MDHEN, CDR2 SYDVKM. The CDR3 sequence is 16 residues long. CDR3 in DNA: TGTGCCAGCAGTTTATCTGACAGGGGGAGCAATCAGCCCCAGCATTTT. As protein: CASSLSDRGSNQPQHF.

This clonotype was observed once. The V call is TRBV4-1, the J call TRBJ1-1; D ambiguous. Germline assignment: CDR1 MGHRA and CDR2 YSYEKL. Trimming stripped 4 bases from V and 3 bases from J, with 21 bases between. The CDR3 is made up of 17 amino acids. This chain's CDR3 is CASSRGLHQNRDTEAFF. For the CDR3, the DNA is TGCGCCAGCAGCCGAGGACTGCACCAAAATCGGGACACTGAAGCTTTCTTT.

The CDR3 DNA reads TGTGCCAGTAGGCCCGGGACAGCTAACTATGGCTACACCTTC. Translated, it gives CASRPGTANYGYTF. J is TRBJ1-2 and V is TRBV19, with 7 bases aligning to TRBD1. The CDR3 totals 14 residues. V trimming: 6 bases; J trimming: 0 bases; junction bases outside the gene matches: 4. Germline values: CDR1 LNHDA, CDR2 SQIVND (reference sequence).

The gene calls are TRBV3-1 and TRBJ1-5, with D unresolved. CDR1 LGHDT and CDR2 YNNKEL come from the germline V gene (reference sequence). V was trimmed by 2 bases and J by 6 bases, leaving 14 bases between them. This CDR3 contains 15 residues. The CDR3 is CASSQSRALSQPQHF. The CDR3 DNA is TGTGCCAGCAGCCAATCTAGGGCTTTAAGTCAGCCCCAGCATTTT.

V and J are TRBV12-3 or TRBV12-4 and TRBJ1-2; TRBD1 is a possible D gene (5 bases). The ends were cut back, 6 bases at V and 8 bases at J, with 19 bases in the middle. This CDR3 has 14 amino acids. CDR3 amino acids: CASSPSTGAGGYTF. The DNA for the CDR3 is TGTGCCAGCAGCCCCAGTACAGGCGCGGGGGGCTACACCTTC.

The gene calls are TRBV5-4 and TRBJ2-5, with 7 bases aligning to TRBD1. Trimming cost V 4 bases and J 4 bases; bases outside gene matches: 10. CDR1 SGHNT and CDR2 YYREEE come from the germline V gene (reference sequence). The CDR3 extends over 15 amino acids. The DNA of the CDR3 is TGTGCCAGCAGCCCCAAGAACAGGGGTGGAGAGACCCAGTACTTC. Translated: CASSPKNRGGETQYF.

The rearrangement links TRBV14 to TRBJ1-6, with D possibly TRBD1 on 5 matching bases. CDR3 size: 15 residues. Per the germline V gene, CDR1 is SGHDN and CDR2 is FVKESK. The V end was cut by 3 bases, the J end by 6 bases, with 12 bases between. The CDR3 protein is CASSQGLFGNSPLHF. CDR3 sequence (DNA): TGTGCCAGCAGCCAGGGGCTGTTCGGTAATTCACCCCTCCACTTT.

V is TRBV9 and J is TRBJ2-1, with D possibly being TRBD2 (5 bases). CDR3 length: 14 amino acids. CDR1 is SGDLS and CDR2 is YYNGEE in the germline V gene. The germline V and J ends were trimmed by 0 bases and 9 bases, with 13 bases remaining between them. The CDR3 DNA follows: TGTGCCAGCAGCGTAGTGGCCTCTCGGGGTGAGCAGTTCTTC. Its translation: CASSVVASRGEQFF.

The J gene is TRBJ2-3, the V gene TRBV20-1; the D gene is possibly TRBD1 (5 bases). Looked up from germline, CDR1 is DFQATT and CDR2 is SNEGSKA (reference sequence). The CDR3 consists of 13 residues. Trimming took off 3 bases at V and 8 bases at J, with 15 bases between the two ends. The CDR3 sequence: CSARGQAASTQYF. CDR3 in DNA: TGCAGTGCTAGGGGGCAGGCGGCCAGTACGCAGTATTTT.

This rearrangement joins TRBV5-1 to TRBJ2-2; possibly TRBD1 or TRBD2 for D (5 bases each). Germline values: CDR1 SGHRS, CDR2 YFSETQ. CDR3 length equals 15 residues. Trimming stripped 3 bases from V and 4 bases from J, with 13 bases between. CDR3 loop: CASSSGAGSTGELFF. CDR3 in DNA: TGCGCCAGCAGCTCCGGGGCCGGGTCCACCGGGGAGCTGTTTTTT.

The chain uses TRBV2 and TRBJ2-7; maybe TRBD2 (6 bases). The germline V and J ends were trimmed by 0 bases and 4 bases, with 10 bases remaining between them. CDR1 SNHLY and CDR2 FYNNEI come from the germline V gene. CDR3 length: 14 amino acids. CDR3 bases: TGTGCCAGCAGTGAAGCTTCCGGGGGATACGAGCAGTACTTC. Its protein is CASSEASGGYEQYF. Together with reference TRBV2 and TRBJ2-7, the CDR3 gives the full variable domain: EPEVTQTPSHQVTQMGQEVILRCVPISNHLYFYWYRQILGQKVEFLVSFYNNEISEKSEIFDDQFSVERPDGSNFTLKIRSTKLEDSAMYFCASSEASGGYEQYFGPGTRLTVT.

The chain links TRBV27 to TRBJ2-5, with 13 bases matching TRBD2. The CDR3 covers 17 residues. Germline V gene lookup returns CDR1 MNHEY and CDR2 SMNVEV (reference sequence). Unmatched junction bases numbered 6, after V lost 5 bases and J lost 0 bases. The CDR3 loop is CASSPIGLAGDQETQYF. The CDR3 region has the DNA TGTGCCAGCAGTCCGATCGGACTAGCGGGGGACCAAGAGACCCAGTACTTC.

The rearrangement uses TRBV29-1 and TRBJ1-1; 7 nucleotides agree with TRBD1. The CDR3 totals 15 residues. V lost 6 bases, J lost 4 bases, and 14 bases stayed unmatched. Germline V CDR1 and CDR2: SQVTM, ANQGSEA. DNA of the CDR3: TGCAGCGTGGACCATAGACAGGGAATGGGCACTGAAGCTTTCTTT. It is translated as CSVDHRQGMGTEAFF. The whole variable domain, remainder taken from reference TRBV29-1 and TRBJ1-1, is SAVISQKPSRDICQRGTSLTIQCQVDSQVTMMFWYRQQPGQSLTLIATANQGSEATYESGFVIDKFPISRPNLTFSTLTVSNMSPEDSSIYLCSVDHRQGMGTEAFFGQGTRLTVV.

The chain employs TRBV5-1 and TRBJ2-1; tentatively, D is TRBD1 or TRBD2 (6 bases each). V was cut by 2 bases and J by 0 bases, with 9 bases left in between. Germline V lookup: CDR1 SGHRS, CDR2 YFSETQ. This CDR3 comprises 15 residues. In DNA, the CDR3 is TGCGCCAGCAGCTTCGGGGGCAGCTCCTACAATGAGCAGTTCTTC. It translates to CASSFGGSSYNEQFF.

V usage is TRBV7-2 and J usage is TRBJ1-2; 11 bases line up with TRBD1. CDR1 and CDR2 (germline): SGHTA, FQGNSA. The V gene end was trimmed by 6 bases and the J gene end by 6 bases; junction bases not matched to a gene: 3. CDR3 length: 13 residues. In DNA, the CDR3 is TGTGCCAGCAGTCGGGACAGGGGGGATGGCTACACCTTC. Translating gives CASSRDRGDGYTF.

The CDR3 reads CASSPGTGAYEQYF. CDR3 nucleotide sequence: TGTGCCAGCTCACCAGGGACAGGAGCCTACGAGCAGTACTTC. The chain combines TRBV18 with TRBJ2-7, with 8 bases fitting TRBD1. Losses at the gene ends were 2 bases for V and 2 bases for J; bases not matched to a gene: 2. The CDR3 has 14 amino acids. Germline CDR1 is KGHSH and CDR2 is LQKENI.

This chain links TRBV6-4 with TRBJ1-1, with D unclear. The CDR3 has 12 residues. CDR1 and CDR2 from the germline V gene are MRHNA and SNTAGT. V lost 0 bases to trimming and J lost 11 bases, with 10 bases between them. For the CDR3, the DNA is TGTGCCAGCAGTGACTCTGCGGGCGGCGCTTTCTTT. This translates into CASSDSAGGAFF.

The rearrangement uses TRBV12-3 or TRBV12-4 and TRBJ2-2; TRBD2 matches at 8 bases. V gave up 3 bases and J gave up 2 bases; unmatched junction bases: 5. The CDR3 sequence is 16 residues long. This CDR3 is CASSFMAGGNTGELFF. The CDR3 DNA reads TGTGCCAGCAGTTTTATGGCGGGGGGAAACACCGGGGAGCTGTTTTTT.

J is TRBJ2-7 and V is TRBV28; D gene ambiguous. Trimming shortened V by 1 base and J by 3 bases, and 7 bases separated the two germline ends. CDR3 length equals 13 residues. The germline gives CDR1 MDHEN, CDR2 SYDVKM. CDR3 DNA sequence: TGTGCCAGCAGTTTATCTGTCAACTACGAGCAGTACGTC. Translating it yields CASSLSVNYEQYV.

The chain recombines TRBV5-1 with TRBJ2-1, with D possibly matching TRBD2 (6 bases). The V gene's germline CDR1 is SGHRS and CDR2 YFSETQ. The CDR3 has 11 residues. Trimming took off 5 bases at V and 10 bases at J, with 10 bases between the two ends. CDR3 protein: CASRILAEQFF. The CDR3 coding sequence is TGCGCCAGCAGAATACTAGCCGAGCAGTTCTTC.

This chain connects TRBV20-1 to TRBJ1-4; 10 positions match TRBD1. Germline lookup yields CDR1 DFQATT and CDR2 SNEGSKA (reference sequence). Germline trimming cut 3 bases from V and 8 bases from J; bases unmatched to any gene: 6. This CDR3 is 14 amino acids long. This CDR3 is CSASGQGEEEKLFF. For the CDR3, the DNA is TGCAGTGCTAGTGGACAGGGGGAGGAGGAAAAACTGTTTTTT.

The chain uses TRBV6-2 or TRBV6-3 and TRBJ2-1, with 7 bases aligning to TRBD1. Germline CDR1 and CDR2: MNHEY and SVGEGT. The CDR3 totals 15 residues. Trimming cost V 0 bases and J 6 bases; bases outside gene matches: 5. In DNA form, the CDR3 reads TGTGCCAGCAGTTACTCGAATTCAGGGGGCAATGAGCAGTTCTTC. Translated, it gives CASSYSNSGGNEQFF.

CDR3 protein: CATKTSGPANTGELFF. CDR3 nucleotides: TGTGCCACCAAGACTAGCGGCCCAGCGAACACCGGGGAGCTGTTTTTT. This rearrangement joins TRBV15 to TRBJ2-2; 9 bases line up with TRBD2. CDR1 LNHNV and CDR2 YYDKDF come from the germline V gene (reference sequence). The V and J ends lost 7 bases and 0 bases, in that order; junction bases with no gene match: 6. CDR3 length: 16 residues.

The chain couples TRBV5-1 to TRBJ1-2, with 7 nucleotides matching TRBD1. The CDR3 length is 14 residues. Germline-derived CDR1 and CDR2 are SGHRS and YFSETQ. V shed 4 bases, J shed 3 bases, and the junction held 6 bases outside the gene matches. CDR3: CASSQRTGYYGYTF. The CDR3, as DNA: TGCGCCAGCAGCCAGCGGACAGGCTACTATGGCTACACCTTC.

The table lists this clonotype with a count of one. This chain connects TRBV4-3 to TRBJ1-2; the match to TRBD1 covers 9 bases. In germline, CDR1 is LGHNA, CDR2 YSLEER. This CDR3 has 17 amino acids. The V gene end was trimmed by 4 bases and the J gene end by 0 bases; junction bases not matched to a gene: 9. As DNA, the CDR3 is TGCGCCAGCAGCCGTTCCGGGACAGGGCCTTCTAACTATGGCTACACCTTC. Protein product: CASSRSGTGPSNYGYTF.

The CDR3 coding sequence is TGCGCCAGCAGCCAAGGTCGTTTGGACAGGGCGTACACAGATACGCAGTATTTT. This translates into CASSQGRLDRAYTDTQYF. The chain carries TRBV4-1 and TRBJ2-3, with 8 bases fitting TRBD1. V lost 1 base and J lost 2; bases outside the gene matches: 11. The CDR3 consists of 18 residues. The germline V gene encodes CDR1 MGHRA and CDR2 YSYEKL.

There are a few counts of this clonotype. J is TRBJ1-2 and V is TRBV6-1; a possible D gene is TRBD1 (5 bases). CDR3 length: 11 residues. CDR1 is MNHNS and CDR2 is SASEGT in the germline V gene. V was shortened by 5 bases and J by 6 bases, with 7 bases between the two germline ends. The CDR3 nucleotides read TGTGCCAGCAGTCAGGGAAATGGCTACACCTTC. Encoded protein: CASSQGNGYTF.